This TCR beta chain was recorded in a study of T cell repertoires in cytomegalovirus infection. TCRdb redid the calling of the reads with MiXCR, one entry per CDR3 protein. Here the sample spans 80,000 or so distinct CDR3 sequences, around 40% being singletons. Study findings and constraints: Clonotypes of TCR beta that were HLA-C-restricted and CMV-specific dominated the ex vivo response.

CDR1 is SGHVS and CDR2 is FQNEAQ in the germline V gene. The CDR3 consists of 16 residues. V was cut by 3 bases and J by 1 base, with 13 bases left in between. This clonotype was picked up a small number of times. Its specificity is not known. The sample was CD8+ T cells from cultured PBMCs, taken from culture after CMV antigen stimulation. The gene calls are TRBV7-8 and TRBJ2-1; D unclear. The receptor was isolated from a human donor in good health (CMV status not recorded). Some clones in this sample may be carry-over from other donors' samples. CDR3 loop: CASSLSRLLSYNEQFF. In DNA, the CDR3 is TGTGCCAGCAGCTTGTCTCGACTGCTGTCCTACAATGAGCAGTTCTTC. The complete variable domain, with remaining parts taken from reference TRBV7-8 and TRBJ2-1, reads GAGVSQSPRYKVAKRGQDVALRCDPISGHVSLFWYQQALGQGPEFLTYFQNEAQLDKSGLPSDRFFAERPEGSVSTLKIQRTQQEDSAVYLCASSLSRLLSYNEQFFGPGTRLTVL.